The 13 T cell receptor beta chains below all came from one sample that was sequenced in a study of blood T cell repertoires in COVID-19. Assay used: immunoSEQ multiplex PCR; TCRdb lists only in-frame clones, some missing. Counted here are about 400,000 clones, approximately 91% occurring once; the ten biggest clones make up 2% to 2.5%. The specimen was PBMCs or T cells enriched from blood (not recorded which). All receptors come from a woman aged 40-49 years with acute COVID-19.

V usage is TRBV18 and J usage is TRBJ2-1; 7 positions agree with TRBD1. J gave up 0 bases and V 1 base, and 3 bases lay outside the gene matches. Per the germline V gene, CDR1 is KGHSH and CDR2 is LQKENI. The CDR3 is made up of 16 amino acids. The CDR3 reads CASSPQPGGSYNEQFF. Here the CDR3 DNA reads TGTGCCAGCTCACCACAGCCAGGGGGCTCCTACAATGAGCAGTTCTTC. Based on the CDR3 plus reference TRBV18 and TRBJ2-1, the full variable domain is NAGVMQNPRHLVRRRGQEARLRCSPMKGHSHVYWYRQLPEEGLKFMVYLQKENIIDESGMPKERFSAEFPKEGPSILRIQQVVRGDSAAYFCASSPQPGGSYNEQFFGPGTRLTVL.

The chain joins TRBV2 to TRBJ1-4; tentatively, D is TRBD1 (6 bases). V dropped 6 bases and J dropped 6 bases, with 17 bases sitting between them. The CDR3 sequence is 15 residues long. Germline CDR1 SNHLY, CDR2 FYNNEI. The CDR3 bases are TGTGCCAGCAGATCACGACAGGCTGTAGATGAAAAACTGTTTTTT. This codes for CASRSRQAVDEKLFF.

There are a few counts of this clone. The chain has TRBV6-2 or TRBV6-3 and TRBJ1-5; tentative D call: TRBD1 (6 bases). With 6 bases removed from V and 2 bases from J, the gap between germline ends came to 14 bases. The CDR3 consists of 15 residues. Germline V gene data show CDR1 as MNHEY and CDR2 as SVGEGT. Here the CDR3 reads CASSPTGSGNQPQHF. In DNA, the CDR3 is TGTGCCAGCAGCCCTACAGGGTCGGGCAATCAGCCCCAGCATTTT.

The chain links TRBV6-5 to TRBJ1-4, with TRBD1 matching 9 bases. The V segment lost 6 bases and the J segment 6 bases; nucleotides outside the gene matches: 5. Germline CDR1 MNHEY, CDR2 SVGAGI. The CDR3 length is 14 residues. The CDR3 region has the DNA TGTGCCAGCAGCACCCGGGACAGGGATGAAAAACTGTTTTTT. Its protein product is CASSTRDRDEKLFF.

The CDR3 is CASSEALPQGEAFF. The CDR3 DNA sequence: TGTGCCAGCAGTGAAGCGCTTCCCCAGGGGGAAGCTTTCTTT. V and J are TRBV2 and TRBJ1-1; possible D gene TRBD1, 6 bases. CDR1 is SNHLY, CDR2 FYNNEI, per germline. V shed 0 bases and J shed 8 bases, with 13 bases lying between them. The CDR3 has 14 amino acids. Full variable domain (outside the CDR3, taken from reference TRBV2 and TRBJ1-1): EPEVTQTPSHQVTQMGQEVILRCVPISNHLYFYWYRQILGQKVEFLVSFYNNEISEKSEIFDDQFSVERPDGSNFTLKIRSTKLEDSAMYFCASSEALPQGEAFFGQGTRLTVV.

The chain has TRBV3-1 (or the pseudogene TRBV3-2) and TRBJ1-2; D is perhaps TRBD1 (6 bases). The CDR3 extends over 14 amino acids. Between the trimmed V and J ends, which lost 0 bases and 7 bases, there was a span of 12 bases. The V gene's germline CDR1 is LGHDT and CDR2 YNNKEL (reference sequence). The CDR3 sequence: CASSQDSQGRGYTF. CDR3 in DNA: TGTGCCAGCAGCCAAGACTCACAGGGCCGTGGCTACACCTTC.

V gene TRBV27 combines with J gene TRBJ1-5, with D hard to call. V gave up 6 bases and J gave up 0 bases, with 9 bases separating them. This CDR3 has 14 residues. Looked up from germline, CDR1 is MNHEY and CDR2 is SMNVEV (reference sequence). The CDR3 DNA follows: TGTGCCAGCAGGGAGGTCGGTAGCAATCAGCCCCAGCATTTT. The encoded protein is CASREVGSNQPQHF.

The rearrangement joins TRBV2 to TRBJ2-4, with TRBD1 matching 10 bases. The CDR3 length is 15 residues. Germline V lookup: CDR1 SNHLY, CDR2 FYNNEI. V lost 4 bases and J lost 5; bases outside the gene matches: 5. CDR3 nucleotide sequence: TGTGCCAGCAGTGGGGACAGGGGAGGACAAAACATTCAGTACTTC. It translates to CASSGDRGGQNIQYF.

V gene TRBV6-5 combines with J gene TRBJ2-7, with 7 bases matching TRBD2. V lost 2 bases and J lost 1; bases outside the gene matches: 2. This CDR3 has 14 amino acids. Germline V lookup: CDR1 MNHEY, CDR2 SVGAGI. CDR3 sequence reads: CASSYGGGSYEQYF. For the CDR3, the DNA is TGTGCCAGCAGTTACGGCGGGGGTTCCTACGAGCAGTACTTC.

This clone was seen only a few times. The chain recombines TRBV29-1 with TRBJ1-1, with D tentatively TRBD1 (6 bases). Germline assignment: CDR1 SQVTM and CDR2 ANQGSEA. Trimming removed 8 bases at V and 3 bases at J, with 16 bases between. The CDR3 runs to 13 residues. CDR3 residues: CSINTPGDTEAFF. CDR3 in DNA: TGCAGCATAAATACCCCAGGGGACACTGAAGCTTTCTTT.

V and J are TRBV19 and TRBJ2-1; 11 positions match TRBD2. Unmatched junction bases numbered 9, after V lost 7 bases and J lost 7 bases. The germline gives CDR1 LNHDA, CDR2 SQIVND (reference sequence). This CDR3 is 15 amino acids long. The CDR3 DNA is TGTGCCAGTATTAATCTAGCGGGGGGCTCGAATGAGCAGTTCTTC. Translated, it gives CASINLAGGSNEQFF.

The chain combines TRBV6-7 with TRBJ1-5; TRBD1 agrees at 7 bases. TRBV6-7 is recorded as an ORF, its role being uncertain. This CDR3 has 18 residues. V lost 6 bases to trimming and J lost 0 bases; unmatched junction nucleotides: 14. Here the CDR3 DNA reads TGTGCCAGCAGCTCCCCGGGACAGAAAGTCTATAGCAATCAGCCCCAGCATTTT. This translates into CASSSPGQKVYSNQPQHF.

This clone was seen once. The V and J genes are TRBV9 and TRBJ2-1, with 7 bases that match TRBD2. The CDR3 is made up of 14 amino acids. V shed 3 bases, J shed 5 bases, and the junction held 5 bases outside the gene matches. The germline V gene has CDR1 SGDLS and CDR2 YYNGEE. The CDR3 DNA reads as TGTGCCAGCAGCGGCCTAGCGGCAAACAATGAGCAGTTCTTC. This translates into CASSGLAANNEQFF.